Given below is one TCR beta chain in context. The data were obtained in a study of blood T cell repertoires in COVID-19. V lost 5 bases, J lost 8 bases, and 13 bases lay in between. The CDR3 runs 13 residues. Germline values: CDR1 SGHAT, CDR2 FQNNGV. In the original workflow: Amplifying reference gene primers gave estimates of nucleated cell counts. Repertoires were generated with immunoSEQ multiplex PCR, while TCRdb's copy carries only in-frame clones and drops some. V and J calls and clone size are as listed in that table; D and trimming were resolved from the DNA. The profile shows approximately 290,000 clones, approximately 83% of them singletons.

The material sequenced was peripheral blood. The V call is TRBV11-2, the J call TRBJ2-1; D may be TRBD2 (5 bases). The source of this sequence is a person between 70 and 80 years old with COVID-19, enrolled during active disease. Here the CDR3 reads CASSRPSRYEQFF. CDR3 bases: TGTGCCAGCAGCCGACCTAGCAGGTATGAGCAGTTCTTC.